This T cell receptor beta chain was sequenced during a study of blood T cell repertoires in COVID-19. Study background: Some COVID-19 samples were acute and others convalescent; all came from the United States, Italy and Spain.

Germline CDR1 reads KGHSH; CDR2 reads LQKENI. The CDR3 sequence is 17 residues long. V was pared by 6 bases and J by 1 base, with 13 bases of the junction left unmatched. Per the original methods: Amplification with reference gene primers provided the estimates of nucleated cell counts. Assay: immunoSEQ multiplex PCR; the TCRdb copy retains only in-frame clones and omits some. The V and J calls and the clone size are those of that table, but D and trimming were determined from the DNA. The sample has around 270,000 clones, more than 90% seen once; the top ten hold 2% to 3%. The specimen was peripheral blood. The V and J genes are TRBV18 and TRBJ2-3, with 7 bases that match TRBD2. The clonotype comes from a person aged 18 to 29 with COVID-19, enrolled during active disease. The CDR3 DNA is TGTGCCAGCTCCCTTCTAGCGGAGCAGACCCGCACAGATACGCAGTATTTT. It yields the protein CASSLLAEQTRTDTQYF.